One T cell receptor (beta chain) is described in this entry. Its cognate antigen is unknown. V lost 0 bases and J lost 1; bases outside the gene matches: 3. Germline CDR1 is SGHTS and CDR2 is YDEGEE. The CDR3 totals 17 residues. This entry is derived from a study of cytomegalovirus exposure and HLA in healthy donors. Study conclusions and caveats: A later analysis showed that HLA-associated TCR beta chains had undergone more clonal expansion than equally common others. Information on immune exposure was restricted to one variable (CMV serostatus). For TCR beta chains, V- and J-gene trimming was later linked to a missense DCLRE1C variant.

Amplification used 60 Vbeta primers and 13 Jbeta primers. The table came from immunoSEQ multiplex PCR; TCRdb's copy has only in-frame clones and leaves some out. The sample shows about 140,000 clones, 60% to 85% of them seen only once. The chain uses TRBV5-8 and TRBJ2-3; TRBD2 aligns across 12 bases. The TCR was taken from a male donor in good health and CMV-seropositive. Sequencing was carried out using PBMCs. The CDR3 DNA is TGTGCCAGCAGCTTGGAGGGGACTAGCGGGCGCACAGATACGCAGTATTTT. Translated: CASSLEGTSGRTDTQYF.